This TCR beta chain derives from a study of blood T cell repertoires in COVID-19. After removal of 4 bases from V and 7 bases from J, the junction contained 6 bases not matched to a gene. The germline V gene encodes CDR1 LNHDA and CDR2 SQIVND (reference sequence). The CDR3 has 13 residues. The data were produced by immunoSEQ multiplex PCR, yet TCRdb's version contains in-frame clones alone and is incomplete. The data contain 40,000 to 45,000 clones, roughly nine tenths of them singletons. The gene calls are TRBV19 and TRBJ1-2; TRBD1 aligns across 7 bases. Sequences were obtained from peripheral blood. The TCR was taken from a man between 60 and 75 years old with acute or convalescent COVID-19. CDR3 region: CASSTTGTVGYTF. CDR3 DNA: TGTGCCAGTAGTACAACCGGGACAGTTGGCTACACCTTC.